One and the same sample provided the 32 T cell receptor beta chains below, sequenced in a study of shared T cell receptors in the human thymus. The table came from immunoSEQ multiplex PCR; TCRdb's copy has only in-frame clones and leaves some out. The sample lists hundreds of thousands of clones, approximately 90% seen once, with 0.0095% to 0.012% in the top ten. These data were likewise used in another study, on human thymus T cells.

The source material was thymocytes. Receptors originate from a boy under two years old with a congenital heart defect.

The rearrangement links TRBV5-6 to TRBJ2-4, with a tentative D call TRBD2 (6 bases). The CDR3 spans 19 residues. CDR1 and CDR2 from the germline V gene are SGHDT and YYEEEE. Trimming removed 6 bases from V and 4 bases from J, with 29 bases in between. CDR3 DNA: TGTGCCAGCACCCATTTAGCGGAAACACCAGGAGTTGGGAAAAACATTCAGTACTTC. Encoded protein: CASTHLAETPGVGKNIQYF.

J is TRBJ2-7 and V is TRBV29-1; 10 bases fit TRBD2. The germline V gene encodes CDR1 SQVTM and CDR2 ANQGSEA. The ends lost 2 bases at V and 6 bases at J; junction bases unmatched: 10. The CDR3 has 15 residues. CDR3 nucleotides: TGCAGCGTTGAATCTAGCGGGGGACCTCTCTCCGAGCAGTACTTC. Translation gives CSVESSGGPLSEQYF.

The chain joins TRBV6-5 to TRBJ2-7; possible D gene TRBD1, 7 bases. This CDR3 region has 15 residues. Germline V gene sequence: CDR1 MNHEY, CDR2 SVGAGI. V was trimmed by 4 bases and J by 2 bases, leaving 15 bases between them. This chain's CDR3 is CASSCPRDSTYEQYF. CDR3 bases: TGTGCCAGCAGTTGTCCGCGGGACAGCACCTACGAGCAGTACTTC.

Here the CDR3 reads CASSNHRGATSGANVLTF. The CDR3 DNA follows: TGTGCCAGCAGCAACCACAGGGGTGCTACTTCTGGGGCCAACGTCCTGACTTTC. This chain connects TRBV9 to TRBJ2-6; TRBD1 agrees at 7 bases. V shed 4 bases and J 1 base; nucleotides not matched to a gene: 11. The CDR3 spans 18 residues. CDR1 SGDLS and CDR2 YYNGEE come from the germline V gene.

V is TRBV28 and J is TRBJ2-7, with 9 nucleotides matching TRBD1. Germline CDR1 reads MDHEN; CDR2 reads SYDVKM. CDR3 length equals 15 residues. The trim removed 6 bases at V and 2 bases at J, leaving 8 bases unmatched. CDR3 sequence reads: CASRGGTGMTYEQYF. The CDR3 DNA reads as TGTGCCAGCAGGGGAGGGACAGGGATGACCTACGAGCAGTACTTC.

The chain employs TRBV21-1 and TRBJ1-5; the D call of TRBD1 is as the table states it, not checked on the DNA. TRBV21-1 is annotated as a pseudogene. There are 15 residues in the CDR3. Here the CDR3 DNA reads TGTGCCAGCACCTTATTTCGGGACAGATCGCAGCCCCAGCATTTT. Protein sequence: CASTLFRDRSQPQHF.

The J gene is TRBJ1-3, the V gene TRBV28; D might be TRBD1 (5 bases). CDR1 is MDHEN and CDR2 is SYDVKM in the germline V gene. This CDR3 is built from 15 residues. Deletions cut 4 bases from V and 2 bases from J, with 12 bases between. In nucleotides, the CDR3 is TGTGCCAGCAGTTCAGGATGGGGGGCTGGAAACACCATATATTTT. It codes for CASSSGWGAGNTIYF. The full variable domain, with the rest looked up from reference TRBV28 and TRBJ1-3, is DVKVTQSSRYLVKRTGEKVFLECVQDMDHENMFWYRQDPGLGLRLIYFSYDVKMKEKGDIPEGYSVSREKKERFSLILESASTNQTSMYLCASSSGWGAGNTIYFGEGSWLTVV.

For the CDR3, the DNA is TGTGCCAGCAGCTTGATTCGGAGGGCCGGCGAGCAGTACTTC. Its protein is CASSLIRRAGEQYF. V usage is TRBV5-6 and J usage is TRBJ2-7; maybe TRBD2 (6 bases). There are 14 residues in the CDR3. V dropped 1 base and J dropped 6 bases, with 14 bases sitting between them. CDR1 is SGHDT, CDR2 YYEEEE, per germline.

The chain uses TRBV19 and TRBJ2-3; 11 bases line up with TRBD1. Germline CDR1 is LNHDA and CDR2 is SQIVND (reference sequence). V lost 4 bases to trimming and J lost 5 bases; unmatched junction nucleotides: 11. This CDR3 region has 17 residues. CDR3: CASSNSPDRGQGDTQYF. The CDR3 DNA follows: TGTGCCAGTAGTAATTCCCCGGACAGGGGGCAGGGAGATACGCAGTATTTT. The full variable domain, rest sourced from reference TRBV19 and TRBJ2-3, is DGGITQSPKYLFRKEGQNVTLSCEQNLNHDAMYWYRQDPGQGLRLIYYSQIVNDFQKGDIAEGYSVSREKKESFPLTVTSAQKNPTAFYLCASSNSPDRGQGDTQYFGPGTRLTVL.

The V and J genes are TRBV4-2 and TRBJ2-7; 11 bases line up with TRBD2. The trim removed 2 bases at V and 3 bases at J, leaving 9 bases unmatched. Germline CDR1 LGHNA, CDR2 YNFKEQ. This CDR3 contains 17 residues. The CDR3 DNA sequence: TGTGCCAGCAGCCAAACCTTAAGGGGGACTAGCGGCTACGAGCAGTACTTC. Protein product: CASSQTLRGTSGYEQYF.

The rearrangement uses TRBV5-6 and TRBJ1-1; tentative D call: TRBD1 (6 bases). CDR3 length: 13 residues. Germline CDR1 reads SGHDT; CDR2 reads YYEEEE. Trimming shortened V by 4 bases and J by 1 base, and 8 bases separated the two germline ends. The CDR3 loop reads CASSKGGNTEAFF. As DNA, the CDR3 is TGTGCCAGCAGCAAAGGGGGGAACACTGAAGCTTTCTTT.

V usage is TRBV10-2 and J usage is TRBJ2-3, with 7 bases aligning to TRBD2. V was pared by 0 bases and J by 2 bases, with 14 bases of the junction left unmatched. This CDR3 contains 19 residues. Germline assignment: CDR1 WSHSY and CDR2 SAAADI. CDR3 region: CASSESTRLAGGDTDTQYF. In nucleotides, the CDR3 is TGCGCCAGCAGTGAGTCGACGCGACTAGCCGGAGGGGACACAGATACGCAGTATTTT.

This clone was picked up a small number of times. The chain links TRBV5-4 to TRBJ2-5; 8 nucleotides agree with TRBD1. This CDR3 region has 15 residues. Germline CDR1 SGHNT, CDR2 YYREEE (reference sequence). The V and J ends lost 4 bases and 5 bases, in that order; junction bases with no gene match: 10. DNA for the CDR3: TGTGCCAGCAGCAGAGGACAGGGTGGCTTGGAGACCCAGTACTTC. It translates to CASSRGQGGLETQYF.

V is TRBV27 and J is TRBJ2-1; 13 nucleotides agree with TRBD2. CDR1 is MNHEY and CDR2 is SMNVEV in the germline V gene (reference sequence). The CDR3 extends over 18 amino acids. Trimming cost V 5 bases and J 4 bases; bases outside gene matches: 11. CDR3 sequence: CASSTARTSGRSYNEQFF. For the CDR3, the DNA is TGTGCCAGCAGTACAGCGAGGACTAGCGGGAGAAGTTACAATGAGCAGTTCTTC.

This sequence joins TRBV2 and TRBJ2-1; the D gene is possibly TRBD2 (5 bases). This CDR3 region has 12 residues. CDR1 is SNHLY, CDR2 FYNNEI, per germline. V was trimmed by 8 bases and J by 10 bases, leaving 15 bases between them. The CDR3 loop reads CASYRSRGEQFF. CDR3 DNA: TGTGCCAGCTACCGGAGCCGGGGAGAGCAGTTCTTC.

The chain employs TRBV11-2 and TRBJ1-2; TRBD1 is a possible D gene (5 bases). The CDR3 is 13 amino acids. Germline V gene sequence: CDR1 SGHAT, CDR2 FQNNGV. Trimming removed 8 bases from V and 2 bases from J, with 12 bases in between. CDR3 sequence (DNA): TGTGCCAGCCGGCGCGGGGGAAACTATGGCTACACCTTC. Translation: CASRRGGNYGYTF.

The V gene is TRBV28, the J gene TRBJ2-5, with 10 positions matching TRBD1. V lost 5 bases and J lost 5; bases outside the gene matches: 5. This CDR3 has 14 residues. Germline V gene sequence: CDR1 MDHEN, CDR2 SYDVKM. CDR3 sequence reads: CASSPGTGDETQYF. CDR3 DNA sequence: TGTGCCAGCAGTCCAGGGACAGGGGACGAGACCCAGTACTTC.

V is TRBV28 and J is TRBJ1-1, with a possible D match to TRBD1 (5 bases). The CDR3 spans 17 residues. The germline V gene has CDR1 MDHEN and CDR2 SYDVKM. Trimming removed 3 bases at V and 2 bases at J, with 19 bases between. CDR3 sequence (DNA): TGTGCCAGCAGTTTTGGGCCCTGGGGAAGGGGAAACACTGAAGCTTTCTTT. Translation gives CASSFGPWGRGNTEAFF.

This clone occurred once. The chain links TRBV7-2 to TRBJ2-7; 9 bases are shared with TRBD2. The CDR3 is made up of 16 amino acids. Germline V gives CDR1 SGHTA, CDR2 FQGNSA. With 1 base clipped from V and 5 bases from J, the junction kept 9 bases outside the gene matches. The CDR3, as DNA: TGTGCCAGCAGCTTAGGTAATAGCGGGAGATCCAACGAGCAGTACTTC. Amino acid sequence: CASSLGNSGRSNEQYF.

The rearrangement uses TRBV18 and TRBJ1-2, with 8 bases identical to TRBD1. Germline CDR1 and CDR2: KGHSH and LQKENI. Trimming at V came to 6 bases and at J to 4 bases, leaving 10 bases not matched to a gene. The CDR3 runs to 15 residues. DNA for the CDR3: TGTGCCAGCTCCACAGGCAGGGGGCGCTTCTATGGCTACACCTTC. This codes for CASSTGRGRFYGYTF.

The CDR3 loop is CASSSSTGERGSLYEQYF. The CDR3 nucleotides are TGTGCCAGCAGCTCGAGCACGGGGGAGCGGGGCTCTTTGTACGAGCAGTACTTC. This rearrangement joins TRBV11-2 to TRBJ2-7; 7 nucleotides align to TRBD2. This CDR3 is built from 18 residues. Trimming took 4 bases from V and 4 from J; bases not matched to a gene: 19. CDR1 and CDR2 (germline): SGHAT, FQNNGV.

The chain is built from TRBV27 and TRBJ2-7; 8 bases fit TRBD2. In germline, CDR1 is MNHEY, CDR2 SMNVEV (reference sequence). This CDR3 spans 16 amino acids. J was trimmed by 4 bases and V by 2 bases; bases with no gene match: 10. CDR3 sequence (DNA): TGTGCCAGCAGTTTAATTTGGACTAGCAGACCATACGAGCAGTACTTC. Amino acid sequence: CASSLIWTSRPYEQYF.

The chain uses TRBV28 and TRBJ2-7; a possible D gene is TRBD1 (5 bases). The germline V gene encodes CDR1 MDHEN and CDR2 SYDVKM. With 2 bases removed from V and 1 base from J, the gap between germline ends came to 9 bases. The CDR3 length is 14 residues. The chain's CDR3 is CASSLAGLSYEQYF. The CDR3 coding sequence is TGTGCCAGCAGTTTAGCAGGGCTTTCCTACGAGCAGTACTTC.

The table lists this clone with a count of one. The rearrangement uses TRBV28 and TRBJ2-5, with TRBD1 identical over 7 bases. With the DNA end fitting TRBJ2-7 better, the J assignment may be wrong. The CDR3 has 15 amino acids. The germline gives CDR1 MDHEN, CDR2 SYDVKM. As DNA, the CDR3 is TGTGCCAGCAGCAACCGCGGACAGGACTCCTACGAGCAGTACTTC. Protein sequence: CASSNRGQDSYEQYF.

The chain has TRBV6-5 and TRBJ2-1, with TRBD2 identical over 7 bases. Germline loops: CDR1 MNHEY, CDR2 SVGAGI. The CDR3 runs 16 residues. J gave up 2 bases and V 0 bases, and 4 bases lay outside the gene matches. The CDR3: CASSYSWDYPYNEQFF. CDR3 coding DNA: TGTGCCAGCAGTTACTCGTGGGACTACCCCTACAATGAGCAGTTCTTC.

V gene TRBV28 combines with J gene TRBJ1-5, with D possibly matching TRBD1 (6 bases). The CDR3 is 18 residues long. Germline V gives CDR1 MDHEN, CDR2 SYDVKM. V was pared by 2 bases and J by 5 bases, with 22 bases between. The CDR3 reads CASSLNPPADSFDQPQHF. CDR3 DNA: TGTGCCAGCAGTTTAAATCCGCCCGCGGACAGTTTCGATCAGCCCCAGCATTTT.

The V and J genes are TRBV15 and TRBJ1-1; D unclear. V was clipped by 5 bases and J by 1 base, with 5 bases between them. The germline CDR1 and CDR2 sequences are LNHNV and YYDKDF (reference sequence). This CDR3 is 12 amino acids long. CDR3 in DNA: TGTGCCACCAGCGTCAGGAACACTGAAGCTTTCTTT. Its translation: CATSVRNTEAFF.

The V gene is TRBV28, the J gene TRBJ2-5, with D possibly matching TRBD1 (5 bases). Germline CDR1 MDHEN, CDR2 SYDVKM. The CDR3 covers 14 residues. Trimming removed 3 bases at V and 1 base at J, with 9 bases between. The CDR3 DNA reads TGTGCCAGCAGTTTGCGCAGGGCCCAAGAGACCCAGTACTTC. Protein product: CASSLRRAQETQYF.

The chain combines TRBV4-2 with TRBJ2-1, with 8 bases fitting TRBD2. This CDR3 spans 19 amino acids. Per germline, CDR1 LGHNA and CDR2 YNFKEQ. V lost 0 bases, J lost 3 bases, and 13 bases stayed unmatched. The CDR3: CASSQDLASGGLLYNEQFF. In DNA, the CDR3 is TGTGCCAGCAGCCAAGATCTGGCCAGCGGGGGACTACTCTACAATGAGCAGTTCTTC.

The rearrangement links TRBV5-4 to TRBJ2-1; possible D gene TRBD2, 5 bases. The ends were cut back, 4 bases at V and 0 bases at J, with 20 bases in the middle. Germline CDR1 reads SGHNT; CDR2 reads YYREEE (reference sequence). This CDR3 is 18 amino acids long. The CDR3 nucleotides are TGTGCCAGCAGCCCCGGGGTCCTAGCCCGCCCCTCCTACAATGAGCAGTTCTTC. It yields the protein CASSPGVLARPSYNEQFF.

This clone showed up just once. The chain combines TRBV7-3 with TRBJ2-2; 11 nucleotides agree with TRBD2. This CDR3 is 15 amino acids long. The germline CDR1 and CDR2 sequences are SGHTA and FQGTGA. The V segment lost 5 bases and the J segment 3 bases; nucleotides outside the gene matches: 2. The CDR3 sequence: CASSRLAGHTGELFF. CDR3 in DNA: TGTGCCAGCAGCAGACTAGCGGGGCACACCGGGGAGCTGTTTTTT.

This clone was seen only once. The chain recombines TRBV19 with TRBJ2-1; TRBD1 aligns across 11 bases. V was clipped by 2 bases and J by 4 bases; unmatched bases: 7. The CDR3 is 17 residues long. The germline V gene encodes CDR1 LNHDA and CDR2 SQIVND (reference sequence). The CDR3 sequence is CASSITRDRGWYNEQFF. For the CDR3, the DNA is TGTGCCAGTAGTATAACCCGGGACAGGGGGTGGTACAATGAGCAGTTCTTC.